This T cell receptor (beta chain) was recorded in a study of T cell responses to AZD1222 COVID-19 vaccine. Germline V gene lookup returns CDR1 SGHAT and CDR2 FQNNGV. The CDR3 spans 10 residues. Trimming shortened V by 4 bases and J by 4 bases, and 2 bases separated the two germline ends. Worth noting for this clone: The sample holds other DNA sequences that translate to the same CDR3.

Measured with immunoSEQ multiplex PCR; TCRdb has only the in-frame clones, and not every one. The sample holds 150,000 to 180,000 clones; more than 75% are singletons and the top ten take under 20%. V is TRBV11-2 and J is TRBJ2-7; D uncertain. Specimen: peripheral blood, collected on day 0 of AZD1222 vaccination. This clonotype was sampled from an adult in good health. CDR3 in amino acids: CASSSYEQYF. Here the CDR3 DNA reads TGTGCCAGCAGCTCTTACGAGCAGTACTTC.